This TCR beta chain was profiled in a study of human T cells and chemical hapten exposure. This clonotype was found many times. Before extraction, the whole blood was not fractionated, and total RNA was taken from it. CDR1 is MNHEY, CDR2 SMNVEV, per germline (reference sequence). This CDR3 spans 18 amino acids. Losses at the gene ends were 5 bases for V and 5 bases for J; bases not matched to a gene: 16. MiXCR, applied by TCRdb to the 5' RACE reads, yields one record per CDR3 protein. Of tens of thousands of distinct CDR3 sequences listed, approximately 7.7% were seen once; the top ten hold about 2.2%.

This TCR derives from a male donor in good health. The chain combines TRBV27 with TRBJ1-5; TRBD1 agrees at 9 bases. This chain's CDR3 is CASSPLPSGTGKDQPQHF. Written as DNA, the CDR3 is TGTGCCAGCAGTCCCCTCCCCTCCGGGACAGGGAAGGATCAGCCCCAGCATTTT.